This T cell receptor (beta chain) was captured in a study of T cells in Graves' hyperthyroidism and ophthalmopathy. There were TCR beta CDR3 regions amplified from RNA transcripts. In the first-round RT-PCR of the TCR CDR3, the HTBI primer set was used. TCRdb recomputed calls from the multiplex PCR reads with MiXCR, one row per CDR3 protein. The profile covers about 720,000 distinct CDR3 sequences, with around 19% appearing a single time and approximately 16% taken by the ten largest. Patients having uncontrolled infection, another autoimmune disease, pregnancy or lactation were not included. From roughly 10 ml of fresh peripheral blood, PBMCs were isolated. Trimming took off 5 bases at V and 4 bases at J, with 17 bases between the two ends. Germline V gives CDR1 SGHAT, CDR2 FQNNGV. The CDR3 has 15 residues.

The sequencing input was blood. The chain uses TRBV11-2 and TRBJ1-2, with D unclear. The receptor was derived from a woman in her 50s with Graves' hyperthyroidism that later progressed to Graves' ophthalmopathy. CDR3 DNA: TGTGCCAGCAGCCCGGGGTCCGGGGATTTCTATGGCTACACCTTC. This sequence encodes CASSPGSGDFYGYTF.